These T cell receptor beta chains were read from a single sample in a study of blood T cells in healthy people across ages. A single record per CDR3 protein comes from TCRdb applying MiXCR to the 5' RACE reads. The table has over a million distinct CDR3 sequences, more than 35% seen once. The sequenced sample was blood. The receptor set was obtained from a woman aged 55-69 years in good health. The CDR3 runs from the conserved cysteine through the conserved F or W. Fields, in order: D gene, J gene, V gene, clone size, CDR3 DNA, CDR3 protein. D genes are given only for firm matches. The size entry is marked missing in some rows and otherwise reads once, few, many or a size class.

TRBD2 TRBJ2-1 TRBV28 . TGTGCCAGCACTCTGACGGGACTAGCGGGATGGAATGAGCAGTTCTTC CASTLTGLAGWNEQFF
. TRBJ1-6 TRBV27 . TGTGCCAGCAGCCCAGGGTTTATACCTTCGACCCTCCACTTT CASSPGFIPSTLHF
TRBD1 TRBJ1-2 TRBV3-1 . TGTGCCAGCAGCCAAGAGGACAAGAGACAGGGGGCGTTAGGCTACACCTTC CASSQEDKRQGALGYTF
. TRBJ2-1 TRBV11-2 . TGTGCCAGCAGCTTAGTACTCCGGGGTGAGCAGTTCTTC CASSLVLRGEQFF
TRBD1 TRBJ2-3 TRBV27 . TGTGCCAGCAGTCTCTCCTCCACAGGGGTGACTAGCACAGATACGCAGTATTTT CASSLSSTGVTSTDTQYF
. TRBJ2-1 TRBV28 . TGTGCCAGCAGTACCGCACAGAGCCCTAGGGACTACAATGAGCAGTTCTTC CASSTAQSPRDYNEQFF
TRBD2 TRBJ2-1 TRBV5-1 . TGCGCCAGCAGCTTCGGGGCGGGAGGGGTCAGCTCCTACAATGAGCAGTTCTTC CASSFGAGGVSSYNEQFF
. TRBJ2-7 TRBV7-2 . TGTGCCAGCAGCTATGACGGGGAGACCTACGAGCAGTACTTC CASSYDGETYEQYF
. TRBJ1-5 TRBV24-1 . TGTGCCACCAGCGTCCGGTGGGGGGCGAAAAGCAATCAGCCCCAGCATTTT CATSVRWGAKSNQPQHF
. TRBJ2-3 TRBV7-2 few TGTGCCAGCACCACAGGATCGGGGCGGTCCGCCTCGGGTACGCAGTATTTT CASTTGSGRSASGTQYF
. TRBJ2-7 TRBV12-3/TRBV12-4 few TGTGCCAGCAGCGAGCAGGGGCTTCCCTACGAGCAGTACTTC CASSEQGLPYEQYF
. TRBJ2-5 TRBV5-1 . TGCGCCAGCAGCCCGGACGGGGGCGCTTACCAAGAGACCCAGTACTTC CASSPDGGAYQETQYF
. TRBJ2-1 TRBV27 . TGTGCCAGCAGTGTAACAGGGTTGAATGAGCAGTTCTTC CASSVTGLNEQFF
. TRBJ2-3 TRBV29-1 few TGCAGCGTTGTCTCTAGAGTGACAGATACGCAGTATTTT CSVVSRVTDTQYF
. TRBJ1-2 TRBV29-1 . TGCAGCGTTGGGGGCCGACTGAACTATGGCTACACCTTC CSVGGRLNYGYTF
TRBD2 TRBJ2-1 TRBV14 . TGTGCCAGCAGCCAAGAGGGGGCGGGGGGCTACAATGAGCAGTTCTTC CASSQEGAGGYNEQFF
. TRBJ1-1 TRBV6-1 . TGTGCCACACTTTTGGGGGGAAAGAACACTGAAGCTTTCTTT CATLLGGKNTEAFF
. TRBJ2-1 TRBV10-3 few TGTGCCATCAGTGGGGGTAGCTCCTACAATGAGCAGTTCTTC CAISGGSSYNEQFF
TRBD2 TRBJ2-5 TRBV7-9 . TGTGCCAGCAGCTTAGCGGGAACTAGCGCGCAGTACTTC CASSLAGTSAQYF
. TRBJ2-5 TRBV6-7 few TGTGCCAGCAGTTACCCAGGGTGGACCCAGTACTTC CASSYPGWTQYF
. TRBJ2-3 TRBV27 few TGTGCCAGCAGTCCCCCAGGGGGAGGAGATACGCAGTATTTT CASSPPGGGDTQYF
. TRBJ1-6 TRBV27 . TGTGCCAGCAGTCTTCGGGCAGGGGAGAGGATTGGGTCACCCCTCCACTTT CASSLRAGERIGSPLHF
. TRBJ1-1 TRBV5-1 . TGCGCCAGCAGCCCACGCCTTGGGCGGCTGTCTGAAGCTTTCTTT CASSPRLGRLSEAFF
TRBD2 TRBJ2-7 TRBV27 . TGTGCCAGCACTTCTAGCGGGAGGCGAGAGCAGTACTTC CASTSSGRREQYF
. TRBJ2-7 TRBV2 . TGTGCCTGCAGTGAAGAAAAGAACGGCTACGAGCAGTACTTC CACSEEKNGYEQYF